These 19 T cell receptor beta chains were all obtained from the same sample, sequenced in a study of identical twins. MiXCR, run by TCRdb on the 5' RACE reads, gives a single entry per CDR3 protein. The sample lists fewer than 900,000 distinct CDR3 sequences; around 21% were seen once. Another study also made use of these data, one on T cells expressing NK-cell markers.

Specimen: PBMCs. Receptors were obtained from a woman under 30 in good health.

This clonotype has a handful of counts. DNA of the CDR3: TGTGCCAGCACCGTCGGGGCAGGGAACTATGGCTACACCTTC. Translating it yields CASTVGAGNYGYTF. The J gene is TRBJ1-2, the V gene TRBV7-2; possible D gene TRBD1, 5 bases. Germline CDR1 SGHTA, CDR2 FQGNSA. This CDR3 region has 14 residues. Trimming stripped 7 bases from V and 2 bases from J, with 14 bases between. The full variable domain, its missing parts supplied by reference TRBV7-2 and TRBJ1-2, is GAGVSQSPSNKVTEKGKDVELRCDPISGHTALYWYRQSLGQGLEFLIYFQGNSAPDKSGLPSDRFSAERTGGSVSTLTIQRTQQEDSAVYLCASTVGAGNYGYTFGSGTRLTVV.

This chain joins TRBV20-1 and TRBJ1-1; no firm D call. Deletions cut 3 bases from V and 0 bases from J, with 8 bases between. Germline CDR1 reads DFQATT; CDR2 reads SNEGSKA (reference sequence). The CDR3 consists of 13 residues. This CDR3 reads CSARRGMNTEAFF. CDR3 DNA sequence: TGCAGTGCTAGGCGGGGAATGAACACTGAAGCTTTCTTT.

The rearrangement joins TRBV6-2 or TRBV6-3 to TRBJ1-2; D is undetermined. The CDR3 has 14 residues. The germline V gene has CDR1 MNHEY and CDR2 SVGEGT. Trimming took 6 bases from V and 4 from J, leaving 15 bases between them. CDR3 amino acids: CASSPTEGSYGYTF. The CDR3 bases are TGTGCCAGCAGCCCAACGGAGGGATCCTATGGCTACACCTTC.

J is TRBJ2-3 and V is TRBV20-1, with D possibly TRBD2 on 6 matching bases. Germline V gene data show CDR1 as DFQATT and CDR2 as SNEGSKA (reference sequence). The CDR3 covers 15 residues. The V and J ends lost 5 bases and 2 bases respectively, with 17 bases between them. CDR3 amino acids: CSAGVASALTDTQYF. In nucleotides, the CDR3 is TGCAGTGCTGGGGTGGCTAGCGCGCTCACAGATACGCAGTATTTT.

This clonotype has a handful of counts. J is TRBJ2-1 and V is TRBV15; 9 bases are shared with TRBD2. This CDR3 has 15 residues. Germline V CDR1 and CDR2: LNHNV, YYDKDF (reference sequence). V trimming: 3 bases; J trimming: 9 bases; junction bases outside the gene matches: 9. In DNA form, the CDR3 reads TGTGCCACCAGCAGGGAAACTAGCGGGCGGGGTGAGCAGTTCTTC. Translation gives CATSRETSGRGEQFF.

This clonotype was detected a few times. Here the CDR3 reads CASSLWTGQKNTEAFF. CDR3 sequence (DNA): TGTGCCAGCAGCTTATGGACGGGACAGAAGAACACTGAAGCTTTCTTT. This rearrangement joins TRBV11-3 to TRBJ1-1; 7 nucleotides match TRBD1. The CDR3 spans 16 residues. V shed 2 bases, J shed 1 base, and the junction held 7 bases outside the gene matches. In germline, CDR1 is SGHNT, CDR2 YENEEA.

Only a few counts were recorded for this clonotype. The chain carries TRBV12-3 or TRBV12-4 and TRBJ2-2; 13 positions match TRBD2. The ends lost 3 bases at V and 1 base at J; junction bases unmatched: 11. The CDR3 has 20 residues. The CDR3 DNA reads TGTGCCAGCAGTTTTAGGGGCCTACTAGCGGGAGGGGGGAACACCGGGGAGCTGTTTTTT. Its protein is CASSFRGLLAGGGNTGELFF.

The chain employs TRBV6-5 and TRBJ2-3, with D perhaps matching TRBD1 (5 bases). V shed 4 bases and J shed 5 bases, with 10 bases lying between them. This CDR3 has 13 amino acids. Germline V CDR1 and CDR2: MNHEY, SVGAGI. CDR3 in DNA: TGTGCCAGCAGTTCCATGGGGCGAGATACGCAGTATTTT. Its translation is CASSSMGRDTQYF.

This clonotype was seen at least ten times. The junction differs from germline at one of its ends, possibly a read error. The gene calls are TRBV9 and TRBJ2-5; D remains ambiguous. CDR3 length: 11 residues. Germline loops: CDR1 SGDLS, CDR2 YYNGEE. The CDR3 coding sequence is TGCGCCAGCAGCGTAGAAGAGACCCAGTACTTC. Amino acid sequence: CASSVEETQYF.

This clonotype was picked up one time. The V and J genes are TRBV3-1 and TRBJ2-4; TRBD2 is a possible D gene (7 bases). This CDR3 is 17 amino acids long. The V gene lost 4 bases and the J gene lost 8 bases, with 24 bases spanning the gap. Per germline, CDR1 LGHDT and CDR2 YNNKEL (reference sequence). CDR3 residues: CASSLEGPGGVTDIQYF. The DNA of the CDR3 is TGTGCCAGCAGCCTAGAGGGTCCGGGGGGCGTTACGGACATTCAGTACTTC. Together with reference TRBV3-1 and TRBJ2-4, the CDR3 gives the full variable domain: DTAVSQTPKYLVTQMGNDKSIKCEQNLGHDTMYWYKQDSKKFLKIMFSYNNKELIINETVPNRFSPKSPDKAHLNLHINSLELGDSAVYFCASSLEGPGGVTDIQYFGAGTRLSVL.

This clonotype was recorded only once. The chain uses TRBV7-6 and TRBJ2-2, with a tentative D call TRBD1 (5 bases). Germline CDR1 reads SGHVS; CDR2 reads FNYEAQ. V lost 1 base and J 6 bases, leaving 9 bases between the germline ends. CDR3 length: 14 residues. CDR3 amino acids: CASSLGGTAGELFF. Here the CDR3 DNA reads TGTGCCAGCAGCTTAGGGGGCACGGCCGGGGAGCTGTTTTTT.

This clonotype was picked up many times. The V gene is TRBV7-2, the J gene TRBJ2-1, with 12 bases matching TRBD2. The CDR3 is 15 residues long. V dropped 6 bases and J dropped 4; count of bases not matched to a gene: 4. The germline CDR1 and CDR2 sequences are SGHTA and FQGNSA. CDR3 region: CASSPGTSGYNEQFF. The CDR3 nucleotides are TGTGCCAGCAGTCCCGGGACTAGCGGGTACAATGAGCAGTTCTTC.

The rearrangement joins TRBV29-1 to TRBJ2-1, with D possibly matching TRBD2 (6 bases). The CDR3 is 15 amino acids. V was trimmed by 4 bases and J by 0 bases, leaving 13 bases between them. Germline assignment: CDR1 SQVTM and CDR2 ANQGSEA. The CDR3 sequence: CSVGGLVSSYNEQFF. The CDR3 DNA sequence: TGCAGCGTTGGGGGACTCGTGAGCTCCTACAATGAGCAGTTCTTC.

In DNA form, the CDR3 reads TGCGCCAGCAGCCCGGGACAGGCTGTTAGTGGCTACACCTTC. It translates to CASSPGQAVSGYTF. V and J are TRBV5-1 and TRBJ1-2; 8 nucleotides align to TRBD1. There are 14 residues in the CDR3. Germline CDR1 and CDR2: SGHRS and YFSETQ. V was clipped by 4 bases and J by 7 bases; unmatched bases: 9.

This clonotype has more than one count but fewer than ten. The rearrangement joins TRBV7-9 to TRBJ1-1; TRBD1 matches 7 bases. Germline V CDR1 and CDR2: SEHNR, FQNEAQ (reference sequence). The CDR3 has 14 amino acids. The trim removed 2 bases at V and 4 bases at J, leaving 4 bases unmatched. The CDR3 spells CASSLLQGGTEAFF. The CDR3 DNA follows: TGTGCCAGCAGCTTACTTCAGGGGGGCACTGAAGCTTTCTTT.

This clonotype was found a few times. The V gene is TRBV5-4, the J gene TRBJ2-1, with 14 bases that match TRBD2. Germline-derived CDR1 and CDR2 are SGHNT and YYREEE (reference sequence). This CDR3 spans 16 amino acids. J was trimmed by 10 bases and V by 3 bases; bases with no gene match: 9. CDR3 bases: TGTGCCAGCAGCTCCGCCGGGACTAGCGGGAGCCGGGAGCAGTTCTTC. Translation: CASSSAGTSGSREQFF. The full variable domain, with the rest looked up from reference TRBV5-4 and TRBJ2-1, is ETGVTQSPTHLIKTRGQQVTLRCSSQSGHNTVSWYQQALGQGPQFIFQYYREEENGRGNFPPRFSGLQFPNYSSELNVNALELDDSALYLCASSSAGTSGSREQFFGPGTRLTVL.

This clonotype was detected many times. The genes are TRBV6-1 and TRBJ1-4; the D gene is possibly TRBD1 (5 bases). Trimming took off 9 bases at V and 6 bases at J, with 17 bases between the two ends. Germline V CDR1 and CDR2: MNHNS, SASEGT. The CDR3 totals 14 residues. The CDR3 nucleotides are TGTGCCAGTTCTCGGGACGTTCGAGATGAAAAACTGTTTTTT. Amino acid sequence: CASSRDVRDEKLFF.

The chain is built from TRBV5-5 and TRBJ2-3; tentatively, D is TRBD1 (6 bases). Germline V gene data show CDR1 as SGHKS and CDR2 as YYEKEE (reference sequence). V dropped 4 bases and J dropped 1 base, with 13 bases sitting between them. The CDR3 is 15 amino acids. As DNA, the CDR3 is TGTGCCAGCAGCCCGTGGGACACGGGCACAGATACGCAGTATTTT. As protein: CASSPWDTGTDTQYF.

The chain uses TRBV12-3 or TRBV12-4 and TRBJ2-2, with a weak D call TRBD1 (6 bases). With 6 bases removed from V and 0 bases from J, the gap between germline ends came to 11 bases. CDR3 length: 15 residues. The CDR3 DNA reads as TGTGCCAGCAGCCCGGACAGATCGAACACCGGGGAGCTGTTTTTT. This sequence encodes CASSPDRSNTGELFF.